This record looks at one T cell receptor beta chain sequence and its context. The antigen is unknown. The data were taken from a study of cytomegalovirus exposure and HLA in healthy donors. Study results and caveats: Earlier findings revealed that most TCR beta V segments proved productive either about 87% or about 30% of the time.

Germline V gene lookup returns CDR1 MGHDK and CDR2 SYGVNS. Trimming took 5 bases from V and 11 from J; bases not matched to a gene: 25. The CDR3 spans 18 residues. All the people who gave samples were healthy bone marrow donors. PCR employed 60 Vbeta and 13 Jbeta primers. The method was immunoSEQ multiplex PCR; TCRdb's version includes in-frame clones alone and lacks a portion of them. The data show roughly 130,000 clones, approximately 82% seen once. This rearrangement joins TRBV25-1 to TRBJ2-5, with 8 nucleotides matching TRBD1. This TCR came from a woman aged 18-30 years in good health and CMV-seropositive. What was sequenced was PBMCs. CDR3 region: CASSSTPGGHFRGQEQYF. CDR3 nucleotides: TGTGCCAGCAGTTCCACCCCCGGGGGACATTTCAGGGGGCAGGAGCAGTACTTC.